This TCR beta chain emerged from a study of T cells in Graves' hyperthyroidism and ophthalmopathy. This clonotype occurred many times. Clinical symptoms, serum thyroxine, TRAb, thyroid ultrasound and orbital computed tomography informed diagnoses. The authors obtained PBMCs from more than 8 ml of fresh peripheral blood. V lost 8 bases, J lost 2 bases, and 5 bases stayed unmatched. Per germline, CDR1 DFQATT and CDR2 SNEGSKA (reference sequence). The CDR3 is 12 residues long. It was RNA transcripts that yielded the amplified TCR beta CDR3 regions. During a first-round RT-PCR of the TCR CDR3, the HTBI primer set was used. TCRdb ran MiXCR on the multiplex PCR reads and lists one entry per CDR3 protein. The sample has some 300,000 distinct CDR3 sequences, 15% to 20% seen once.

This TCR was sampled from a man between 45 and 60 years old with Graves' ophthalmopathy. The specimen was blood. The chain links TRBV20-1 to TRBJ2-7, with TRBD1 matching over 8 bases. CDR3: CSSWTGTYEQYF. CDR3 coding DNA: TGCAGTTCTTGGACAGGGACCTACGAGCAGTACTTC.